Presented here are 2 T cell receptor beta chains from one specimen sequenced in a study of CD8+ T cells in alopecia areata. Investigators isolated RNA and reverse transcribed it into cDNA to act as the sequencing template. Assay: immunoSEQ multiplex PCR; the TCRdb copy retains only in-frame clones and omits some. The top ten clones hold 1% to 1.5% of a sample with under 250,000 clones, approximately 70% of them seen once. Noted treatment: oral pan-JAK inhibitor, 5-10 mg twice daily. Source: CD4+ T cells sorted from blood, taken at week 44, from a patient treated with tofacitinib. Source of these receptors: a human donor with alopecia areata.

This chain joins TRBV30 and TRBJ1-6; D call uncertain. Trimming removed 0 bases at V and 7 bases at J, with 13 bases between. The CDR3 runs 15 residues. CDR1 and CDR2 (germline): GTSNPN, SVGIG (reference sequence). Here the CDR3 DNA reads TGTGCCTGGAGTGTACAGCGGTCTGGAAATTCACCCCTCCACTTT. This translates into CAWSVQRSGNSPLHF.

The gene calls are TRBV5-1 and TRBJ1-1, with a weak D call TRBD1 (5 bases). The length of the CDR3 is 13 residues. The germline CDR1 and CDR2 sequences are SGHRS and YFSETQ. Between the trimmed V and J ends, which lost 9 bases and 3 bases, there was a span of 15 bases. CDR3 in amino acids: CATSRGSDTEAFF. The DNA for the CDR3 is TGCGCCACTTCGAGGGGTTCGGACACTGAAGCTTTCTTT.